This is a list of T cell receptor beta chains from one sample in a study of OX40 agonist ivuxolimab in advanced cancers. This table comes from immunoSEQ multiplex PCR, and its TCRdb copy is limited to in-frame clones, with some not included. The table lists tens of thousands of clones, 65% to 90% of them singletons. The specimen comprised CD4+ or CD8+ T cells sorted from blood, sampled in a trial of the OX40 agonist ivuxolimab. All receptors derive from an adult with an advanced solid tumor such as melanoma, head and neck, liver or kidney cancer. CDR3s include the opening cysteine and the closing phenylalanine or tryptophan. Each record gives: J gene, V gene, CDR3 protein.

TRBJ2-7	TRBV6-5	CASSYSLLGGSYEQYF
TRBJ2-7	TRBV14	CASSQAERGIEQYF
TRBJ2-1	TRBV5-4	CASSLASSGRGEQFF
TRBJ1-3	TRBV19	CASSIGHGPGNTIYF
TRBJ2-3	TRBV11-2	CASSRLAGEDQYF
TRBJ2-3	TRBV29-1	CSVTSGGTTDTQYF
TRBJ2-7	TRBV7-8	CASSSAGDSIYEQYF
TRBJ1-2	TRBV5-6	CASSFQVTGLDGYTF
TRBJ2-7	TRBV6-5	CASSLARVAPLEQYF
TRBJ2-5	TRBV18	CASSPLGETQYF
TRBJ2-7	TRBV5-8	CASSSHRGGSYEQYF
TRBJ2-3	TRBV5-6	CASSLGSTDTQYF
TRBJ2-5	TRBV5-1	CASSLEETQYF
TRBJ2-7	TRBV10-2	CATFSGLAYEQYF
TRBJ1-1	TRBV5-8	CASSLFVRTGFMNTEAFF
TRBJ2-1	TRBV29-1	CSVELRLAGGPGFF
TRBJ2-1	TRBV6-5	CASSYSLRNEQFF
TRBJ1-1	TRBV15	CATSRDHSRGNTEAFF
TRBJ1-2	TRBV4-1	CASSQGRQTNYGYTF
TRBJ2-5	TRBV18	CASSSDQEETQYF
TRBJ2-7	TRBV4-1	CASREGPGKLYEQYF
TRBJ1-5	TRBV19	CASSAFGDQPQHF
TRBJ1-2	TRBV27	CASSLTRQGLGGYTF
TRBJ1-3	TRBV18	CASSPPSGRNSGNTIYF
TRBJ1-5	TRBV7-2	CASSLAFGRDQPQHF
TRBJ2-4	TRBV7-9	CASSFLAKNIQYF
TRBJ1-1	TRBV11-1	CASSLYRSEAFF
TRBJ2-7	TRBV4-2	CASSQADRQAYEQYF
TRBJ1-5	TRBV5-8	CASSLLFGQGDQPQHF
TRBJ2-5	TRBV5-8	CASSLGLVQETQYF
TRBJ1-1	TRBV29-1	CSVERGDTEAFF